This passage covers 30 T cell receptor beta chains from one sample sequenced in a study of high-grade serous ovarian cancer treatment subgroups. Tumor samples were taken before definitive surgery or chemotherapy. Using immunoSEQ multiplex PCR, the repertoire was profiled, and TCRdb retains in-frame clones only, with some absent. The sample carries 35,000 to 45,000 clones, approximately 80% recorded once. The sequenced material came from tumor tissue. These receptors came from a human donor with high-grade serous ovarian cancer.

The rearrangement links TRBV11-2 to TRBJ1-1; D is undetermined. Per the germline V gene, CDR1 is SGHAT and CDR2 is FQNNGV. V dropped 3 bases and J dropped 3 bases, with 11 bases sitting between them. The CDR3 is made up of 14 amino acids. The CDR3: CASSLTIADTEAFF. The CDR3 DNA follows: TGTGCCAGCAGCTTGACGATAGCGGACACTGAAGCTTTCTTT.

The DNA of the CDR3 is TGTGCCAGCTCCCCCGGGACAGACGGCACCGGGGAGCTGTTTTTT. Its translation is CASSPGTDGTGELFF. V gene TRBV18 combines with J gene TRBJ2-2; 7 bases agree with TRBD1. Germline V lookup: CDR1 KGHSH, CDR2 LQKENI. This CDR3 contains 15 residues. V was clipped by 6 bases and J by 4 bases; unmatched bases: 8.

The gene calls are TRBV5-1 and TRBJ2-3; D not resolved. V lost 0 bases and J 2 bases, leaving 4 bases between the germline ends. This CDR3 region has 13 residues. From germline, CDR1 is SGHRS and CDR2 YFSETQ. CDR3 region: CASSLGATDTQYF. The CDR3 nucleotides are TGCGCCAGCAGCTTGGGGGCCACAGATACGCAGTATTTT.

The chain uses TRBV7-9 and TRBJ1-3, with a tentative D call TRBD1 (5 bases). V was trimmed by 7 bases and J by 0 bases, leaving 10 bases between them. The CDR3 covers 14 residues. Germline assignment: CDR1 SEHNR and CDR2 FQNEAQ (reference sequence). The CDR3 DNA reads TGTGCCAGCAAGGACAAAGCCTCTGGAAACACCATATATTTT. This translates into CASKDKASGNTIYF.

The V call is TRBV4-1, the J call TRBJ1-3, with 7 nucleotides matching TRBD1. The CDR3 sequence is 14 residues long. J lost 0 bases, V lost 4 bases, and 0 bases had no gene match. Germline loops: CDR1 MGHRA, CDR2 YSYEKL. The CDR3: CASSPGGSGNTIYF. CDR3 sequence (DNA): TGCGCCAGCAGCCCAGGGGGCTCTGGAAACACCATATATTTT.

This chain uses TRBV7-8 with TRBJ1-5; a weak D match, TRBD1 (5 bases). The CDR3 is 14 residues long. The V gene lost 3 bases and the J gene lost 5 bases, with 11 bases spanning the gap. Germline V gene sequence: CDR1 SGHVS, CDR2 FQNEAQ. The CDR3 region is CASSLERDYQPQHF. CDR3 sequence (DNA): TGTGCCAGCAGCTTGGAAAGGGACTATCAGCCCCAGCATTTT.

The chain combines TRBV6-6 with TRBJ2-2; 8 bases fit TRBD1. Germline loops: CDR1 MNHNY, CDR2 SVGAGI (reference sequence). V was pared by 5 bases and J by 5 bases, with 4 bases of the junction left unmatched. This CDR3 spans 14 amino acids. As DNA, the CDR3 is TGTGCCAGCAGTGGTACAGGGGGGACCGGGGAGCTGTTTTTT. Its translation is CASSGTGGTGELFF.

This clone was seen only a few times. The rearrangement links TRBV7-9 to TRBJ1-1; no definite D call. CDR3 length: 10 residues. The germline V gene encodes CDR1 SEHNR and CDR2 FQNEAQ (reference sequence). Trimming left V 10 bases short and J 5 bases short, with 8 bases between. CDR3: CAIENTEAFF. CDR3 DNA: TGTGCCATCGAAAATACTGAAGCTTTCTTT.

V is TRBV19 and J is TRBJ1-2; no reliable D call. The CDR3 loop spans 13 amino acids. CDR1 is LNHDA, CDR2 SQIVND, per germline (reference sequence). Trimming took off 3 bases at V and 6 bases at J, with 11 bases between the two ends. The CDR3 DNA sequence: TGTGCCAGTAGTATCGGACCGCGGAATGGCTACACCTTC. This encodes CASSIGPRNGYTF.

The chain employs TRBV21-1 and TRBJ2-7; TRBD2 is the table's D call and was not checked against the DNA. TRBV21-1 is described as a pseudogene. The CDR3 loop spans 14 amino acids. In DNA, the CDR3 is TGTGCCAGCAGCAAGGGAGACACTAGCGGCGAGCAGTACTTC. This translates into CASSKGDTSGEQYF.

The chain links TRBV6-5 to TRBJ2-7; D perhaps matches TRBD2 (6 bases). The CDR3 is made up of 15 amino acids. CDR1 is MNHEY, CDR2 SVGAGI, per germline. V was shortened by 6 bases and J by 3 bases, with 18 bases between the two germline ends. Here the CDR3 DNA reads TGTGCCAGCAGCCTGGCGGGACCGATGGTCTACGAGCAGTACTTC. Translation gives CASSLAGPMVYEQYF.

The rearrangement uses TRBV28 and TRBJ2-7; possible D gene TRBD2, 6 bases. CDR1 is MDHEN, CDR2 SYDVKM, per germline. CDR3 length: 15 amino acids. The germline V and J ends were trimmed by 6 bases and 3 bases, with 18 bases remaining between them. CDR3 DNA: TGTGCCAGCAGGCCCAGGGCTAGCGAGTACTACGAGCAGTACTTC. Protein sequence: CASRPRASEYYEQYF.

The chain carries TRBV11-2 and TRBJ2-1; D gene ambiguous. Germline CDR1 SGHAT, CDR2 FQNNGV. V lost 5 bases and J 2 bases, leaving 7 bases between the germline ends. The CDR3 runs to 13 residues. The CDR3 sequence is CASSPGPYNEQFF. CDR3 in DNA: TGTGCCAGCAGCCCCGGCCCCTACAATGAGCAGTTCTTC.

The gene calls are TRBV28 and TRBJ1-5; 7 bases line up with TRBD1. The germline gives CDR1 MDHEN, CDR2 SYDVKM. The CDR3 runs 14 residues. V lost 4 bases, J lost 7 bases, and 7 bases stayed unmatched. The chain's CDR3 is CASSSRQGRQPQHF. In DNA, the CDR3 is TGTGCCAGCAGTTCGCGACAGGGCCGGCAGCCCCAGCATTTT.

This clone was detected a few times. The gene calls are TRBV5-1 and TRBJ1-1; no firm D call. CDR1 and CDR2 from the germline V gene are SGHRS and YFSETQ. V lost 2 bases and J lost 0, with 8 bases in between. CDR3 length equals 14 residues. DNA for the CDR3: TGCGCCAGCAGCTTACTCCCCATGAACACTGAAGCTTTCTTT. Translated, it gives CASSLLPMNTEAFF.

The chain links TRBV18 to TRBJ1-5, with TRBD1 matching 7 bases. Germline CDR1 is KGHSH and CDR2 is LQKENI. The V gene end was trimmed by 2 bases and the J gene end by 7 bases; junction bases not matched to a gene: 5. The CDR3 loop spans 14 amino acids. The CDR3 DNA sequence: TGTGCCAGCTCACCAGACAGGGTGGGGCAGCCCCAGCATTTT. Protein sequence: CASSPDRVGQPQHF.

The CDR3 DNA sequence: TGCAGCGTCGCTGCTGACTATGGCTACACCTTC. Translating gives CSVAADYGYTF. The chain has TRBV29-1 and TRBJ1-2; D unclear. The CDR3 is 11 amino acids. CDR1 is SQVTM, CDR2 ANQGSEA, per germline. V lost 6 bases, J lost 3 bases, and 8 bases lay in between.

The chain is built from TRBV21-1 and TRBJ2-6; TRBD2, as called in the table, went unchecked against the DNA. TRBV21-1 is assigned pseudogene status. CDR3 length equals 17 residues. CDR3 DNA: TGTGCCAGCAGCCCCCGGGCGAGGGTCTCTGGGGCCAACGTCCTGACTTTC. Protein product: CASSPRARVSGANVLTF.

V is TRBV2 and J is TRBJ2-3; TRBD1 matches 9 bases. In germline, CDR1 is SNHLY, CDR2 FYNNEI. The CDR3 length is 15 residues. V was clipped by 10 bases and J by 0 bases; unmatched bases: 8. CDR3 DNA sequence: TGTGCCATAGGACAGGGGCCCTTTAGCACAGATACGCAGTATTTT. Amino acids: CAIGQGPFSTDTQYF.

The V call is TRBV28, the J call TRBJ1-2; D uncertain. Germline V lookup: CDR1 MDHEN, CDR2 SYDVKM. CDR3 size: 11 residues. V dropped 6 bases and J dropped 8 bases, with 10 bases sitting between them. The CDR3 bases are TGTGCCAGCAGCCTCCGGTCCGGCTACACCTTC. This translates into CASSLRSGYTF.

This chain joins TRBV19 and TRBJ1-4; D might be TRBD1 (5 bases). This CDR3 spans 13 amino acids. In germline, CDR1 is LNHDA, CDR2 SQIVND (reference sequence). Trimming shortened V by 6 bases and J by 8 bases, and 13 bases separated the two germline ends. The CDR3 region is CASRDIESEKLFF. The CDR3 DNA follows: TGTGCCAGTAGGGACATTGAGTCCGAAAAACTGTTTTTT. Complete variable domain (other parts from reference TRBV19 and TRBJ1-4): DGGITQSPKYLFRKEGQNVTLSCEQNLNHDAMYWYRQDPGQGLRLIYYSQIVNDFQKGDIAEGYSVSREKKESFPLTVTSAQKNPTAFYLCASRDIESEKLFFGSGTQLSVL.

V gene TRBV19 combines with J gene TRBJ1-2; D unresolved. The CDR3 is made up of 14 amino acids. Germline CDR1 reads LNHDA; CDR2 reads SQIVND (reference sequence). The V end lost 5 bases, the J end lost 8 bases, and 18 bases lay between the germline ends. The CDR3 here is CASSASAGREGYTF. In DNA form, the CDR3 reads TGTGCCAGTAGTGCTTCCGCGGGGAGGGAAGGCTACACCTTC.

The gene calls are TRBV14 and TRBJ2-2; D not resolved. The CDR3 extends over 12 amino acids. Trimming left V 6 bases short and J 2 bases short, with 4 bases between. From germline, CDR1 is SGHDN and CDR2 FVKESK. CDR3 sequence: CASRANTGELFF. The CDR3 DNA follows: TGTGCCAGCAGGGCAAACACCGGGGAGCTGTTTTTT.

This chain uses TRBV7-2 with TRBJ1-2, with D uncertain. Germline CDR1 is SGHTA and CDR2 is FQGNSA. Trimming stripped 7 bases from V and 0 bases from J, with 9 bases between. This CDR3 contains 13 residues. CDR3 sequence (DNA): TGTGCCAGCACCCTTGGATCTAACTATGGCTACACCTTC. Amino acids: CASTLGSNYGYTF.

V and J are TRBV2 and TRBJ1-5; D is possibly TRBD1 (5 bases). V lost 6 bases to trimming and J lost 2 bases, with 14 bases between them. The CDR3 length is 15 residues. Germline V gene data show CDR1 as SNHLY and CDR2 as FYNNEI. This chain's CDR3 is CASSPKGTGNQPQHF. CDR3 in DNA: TGTGCCAGCAGCCCAAAGGGGACGGGCAATCAGCCCCAGCATTTT.

This chain joins TRBV9 and TRBJ2-1; perhaps TRBD2 as D (6 bases). Per the germline V gene, CDR1 is SGDLS and CDR2 is YYNGEE. The V end was cut by 0 bases, the J end by 4 bases, with 23 bases between. This CDR3 is built from 19 residues. The CDR3 DNA follows: TGTGCCAGCAGCGTAGAAAAAAGGAGGGGCACATTTCAGTACAATGAGCAGTTCTTC. Translating gives CASSVEKRRGTFQYNEQFF.

The rearrangement joins TRBV30 to TRBJ2-7; 13 bases are a match to TRBD2. After removal of 0 bases from V and 13 bases from J, the junction contained 9 bases not matched to a gene. CDR1 and CDR2 (germline): GTSNPN, SVGIG (reference sequence). The CDR3 covers 14 residues. The CDR3 DNA reads TGTGCCTGGAGTGTGGGGACTAGCGGGGAGGTTTTCTACTTC. Translating gives CAWSVGTSGEVFYF.

The chain employs TRBV7-3 and TRBJ1-1; D possibly corresponds to TRBD1 (6 bases). Germline V gene lookup returns CDR1 SGHTA and CDR2 FQGTGA. This CDR3 contains 15 residues. V lost 5 bases to trimming and J lost 0 bases, with 13 bases between them. The CDR3 region is CASSPGGDMNTEAFF. The CDR3 DNA is TGTGCCAGCAGCCCGGGAGGGGACATGAACACTGAAGCTTTCTTT. Combining the CDR3 with reference TRBV7-3 and TRBJ1-1 gives the whole variable domain GAGVSQTPSNKVTEKGKYVELRCDPISGHTALYWYRQSLGQGPEFLIYFQGTGAADDSGLPNDRFFAVRPEGSVSTLKIQRTERGDSAVYLCASSPGGDMNTEAFFGQGTRLTVV.

The table lists this clone with a count of one. The chain carries TRBV19 and TRBJ1-3; D gene uncertain. The CDR3 contains 14 residues. Trimming removed 7 bases at V and 0 bases at J, with 10 bases between. Germline-derived CDR1 and CDR2 are LNHDA and SQIVND (reference sequence). CDR3 amino acids: CASTRGSSGNTIYF. The CDR3 DNA sequence: TGTGCCAGTACCAGAGGGAGCTCTGGAAACACCATATATTTT.

This chain links TRBV28 with TRBJ2-7, with D unclear. V was pared by 6 bases and J by 3 bases, with 18 bases between. CDR3 size: 15 residues. Per germline, CDR1 MDHEN and CDR2 SYDVKM. The CDR3 loop reads CASRFSLTADYEQYF. CDR3 bases: TGTGCCAGCAGGTTCTCCCTGACGGCCGACTACGAGCAGTACTTC.